Each of the 18 T cell receptor beta chains below was sequenced from the same sample in a study of cytomegalovirus exposure and HLA in healthy donors. It was with 60 Vbeta and 13 Jbeta primers that the PCR ran. Sequencing used immunoSEQ multiplex PCR; TCRdb keeps in-frame clones, though not all of them. The sample gives approximately 100,000 clones, roughly three quarters of which show up once; approximately 10% is in the top ten. Sequencing was done on a sample of PBMCs. These receptors were obtained from a man in his forties in good health and CMV-seropositive.

The chain couples TRBV6-5 to TRBJ2-2, with a tentative D call TRBD1 (5 bases). The CDR3 contains 15 residues. Germline V gene data show CDR1 as MNHEY and CDR2 as SVGAGI. Trimming removed 2 bases at V and 1 base at J, with 8 bases between. CDR3 in amino acids: CASSYGAVNTGELFF. In DNA form, the CDR3 reads TGTGCCAGCAGTTACGGGGCGGTGAACACCGGGGAGCTGTTTTTT.

V gene TRBV5-6 combines with J gene TRBJ2-7; D is perhaps TRBD2 (6 bases). The CDR3 is made up of 15 amino acids. Trimming stripped 4 bases from V and 2 bases from J, with 16 bases between. Germline V gene sequence: CDR1 SGHDT, CDR2 YYEEEE. CDR3 in DNA: TGTGCCAGCAGCCAAAGCGGTCGGGAGACCTACGAGCAGTACTTC. It is translated as CASSQSGRETYEQYF.

A few counts support this clone. The J gene is TRBJ1-2, the V gene TRBV5-1; weak D call: TRBD1 (6 bases). The CDR3 is 14 amino acids. V lost 9 bases and J 4 bases, leaving 19 bases between the germline ends. The germline gives CDR1 SGHRS, CDR2 YFSETQ. CDR3 amino acids: CATNPSGGAYGYTF. DNA for the CDR3: TGCGCCACCAACCCGTCGGGGGGGGCCTATGGCTACACCTTC. The entire variable domain, with the rest obtained from reference TRBV5-1 and TRBJ1-2, is as follows: KAGVTQTPRYLIKTRGQQVTLSCSPISGHRSVSWYQQTPGQGLQFLFEYFSETQRNKGNFPGRFSGRQFSNSRSEMNVSTLELGDSALYLCATNPSGGAYGYTFGSGTRLTVV.

The chain carries TRBV9 and TRBJ2-1; D is perhaps TRBD2 (6 bases). V was cut by 2 bases and J by 5 bases, with 17 bases left in between. The germline gives CDR1 SGDLS, CDR2 YYNGEE. CDR3 length: 16 residues. CDR3 DNA sequence: TGTGCCAGCAGCGTGGAGGGGCGGGGCGTGGACAATGAGCAGTTCTTC. Translated, it gives CASSVEGRGVDNEQFF.

This sequence joins TRBV6-5 and TRBJ2-4; D might be TRBD2 (5 bases). V lost 5 bases, J lost 6 bases, and 14 bases lay in between. This CDR3 has 14 amino acids. Germline-derived CDR1 and CDR2 are MNHEY and SVGAGI. The CDR3 DNA reads as TGTGCCAGCAGTGATCGGGGAGTAAGAAACATTCAGTACTTC. Translation: CASSDRGVRNIQYF.

The chain joins TRBV4-1 to TRBJ2-1, with D possibly being TRBD2 (6 bases). Between the trimmed V and J ends, which lost 4 bases and 4 bases, there was a span of 14 bases. The CDR3 is made up of 15 amino acids. Germline assignment: CDR1 MGHRA and CDR2 YSYEKL. The CDR3 sequence is CASSPLAAKYNEQFF. In nucleotides, the CDR3 is TGCGCCAGCAGCCCCTTAGCGGCCAAGTACAATGAGCAGTTCTTC.

The chain carries TRBV19 and TRBJ1-2, with unresolved D. Trimming cost V 7 bases and J 2 bases, with 8 bases left between them. This CDR3 has 12 residues. Germline V CDR1 and CDR2: LNHDA, SQIVND (reference sequence). The CDR3 reads CASNAGNYGYTF. The CDR3 DNA follows: TGTGCCAGTAACGCGGGAAACTATGGCTACACCTTC.

The chain joins TRBV7-2 to TRBJ2-3; D is perhaps TRBD2 (6 bases). The CDR3 is 16 amino acids. Deletions cut 5 bases from V and 3 bases from J, with 18 bases between. Germline values: CDR1 SGHTA, CDR2 FQGNSA. CDR3 residues: CASSQVYIGGTDTQYF. CDR3 nucleotide sequence: TGTGCCAGCAGCCAAGTCTACATCGGAGGGACAGATACGCAGTATTTT. The variable domain in full, completed from reference TRBV7-2 and TRBJ2-3, reads GAGVSQSPSNKVTEKGKDVELRCDPISGHTALYWYRQSLGQGLEFLIYFQGNSAPDKSGLPSDRFSAERTGGSVSTLTIQRTQQEDSAVYLCASSQVYIGGTDTQYFGPGTRLTVL.

The genes are TRBV9 and TRBJ2-2, with TRBD2 as a possible D gene (6 bases). Per germline, CDR1 SGDLS and CDR2 YYNGEE. Trimming removed 4 bases from V and 5 bases from J, with 21 bases in between. The CDR3 is made up of 17 amino acids. CDR3 bases: TGTGCCAGCAGCACACGTGGTGGCGGGAAGGGAACCGGGGAGCTGTTTTTT. Protein sequence: CASSTRGGGKGTGELFF.

CDR3 coding DNA: TGTGCCAGTAGTTTCGGCAGGGCCTATGGCTACACCTTC. This gives the protein CASSFGRAYGYTF. V is TRBV19 and J is TRBJ1-2, with D tentatively TRBD1 (5 bases). The CDR3 extends over 13 amino acids. The ends were cut back, 5 bases at V and 4 bases at J, with 11 bases in the middle. Germline loops: CDR1 LNHDA, CDR2 SQIVND (reference sequence).

The chain carries TRBV5-4 and TRBJ1-2, with 7 bases fitting TRBD1. J lost 1 base, V lost 4 bases, and 10 bases had no gene match. Germline values: CDR1 SGHNT, CDR2 YYREEE (reference sequence). The CDR3 covers 16 residues. The CDR3 DNA reads TGTGCCAGCAGCGCGGGGACAGCAAAACTTAACTATGGCTACACCTTC. Translating gives CASSAGTAKLNYGYTF.

The J gene is TRBJ1-2, the V gene TRBV28, with TRBD1 matching over 7 bases. V lost 3 bases to trimming and J lost 2 bases; unmatched junction nucleotides: 0. CDR1 is MDHEN and CDR2 is SYDVKM in the germline V gene. The CDR3 runs 13 residues. The CDR3 loop reads CASSFRGNYGYTF. In nucleotides, the CDR3 is TGTGCCAGCAGTTTCAGGGGGAACTATGGCTACACCTTC.

The V and J genes are TRBV29-1 and TRBJ2-5, with 10 bases fitting TRBD1. The CDR3 runs to 14 residues. Trimming cost V 6 bases and J 4 bases; bases outside gene matches: 8. Looked up from germline, CDR1 is SQVTM and CDR2 is ANQGSEA. DNA of the CDR3: TGCAGCGTAGTAGGGACAGGGGTTGTAGAGACCCAGTACTTC. The encoded protein is CSVVGTGVVETQYF.

Worth noting for this clone: Different DNA sequences within this sample yield the same CDR3. J is TRBJ2-7 and V is TRBV6-5, with D maybe TRBD2 (6 bases). CDR3 length equals 15 residues. The germline gives CDR1 MNHEY, CDR2 SVGAGI. Trimming took 2 bases from V and 0 from J, leaving 11 bases between them. The CDR3: CASSYGAGSSYEQYF. The CDR3 DNA is TGTGCCAGCAGTTACGGGGCGGGGTCCTCCTACGAGCAGTACTTC.

The V and J genes are TRBV25-1 and TRBJ1-6; D gene uncertain. The ends were cut back, 3 bases at V and 10 bases at J, with 16 bases in the middle. Germline V lookup: CDR1 MGHDK, CDR2 SYGVNS. The CDR3 runs to 15 residues. The CDR3 bases are TGTGCCAGCAGTGATTTTGGTGGGAGAGAGTCACCCCTCCACTTT. Protein: CASSDFGGRESPLHF.

The genes are TRBV25-1 and TRBJ1-1, with 7 bases lining up with TRBD1. Trimming at V came to 3 bases and at J to 11 bases, leaving 9 bases not matched to a gene. The CDR3 is 13 residues long. Per germline, CDR1 MGHDK and CDR2 SYGVNS. The CDR3 sequence: CASSDLDRAEAFF. In DNA, the CDR3 is TGTGCCAGCAGTGATCTAGACAGGGCGGAGGCTTTCTTT.

The chain employs TRBV6-1 and TRBJ1-3, with 7 bases matching TRBD1. In germline, CDR1 is MNHNS, CDR2 SASEGT. This CDR3 has 15 amino acids. V dropped 4 bases and J dropped 0; count of bases not matched to a gene: 3. In DNA form, the CDR3 reads TGTGCCAGCAGTGCCACAGGGGACTCTGGAAACACCATATATTTT. Translating gives CASSATGDSGNTIYF.

The chain links TRBV7-8 to TRBJ2-5; 8 bases are a match to TRBD2. Germline-derived CDR1 and CDR2 are SGHVS and FQNEAQ. V shed 5 bases and J 4 bases; nucleotides not matched to a gene: 12. The CDR3 has 16 residues. The CDR3: CASSPIGAGGVETQYF. In DNA form, the CDR3 reads TGTGCCAGCAGCCCCATTGGGGCGGGAGGTGTAGAGACCCAGTACTTC.